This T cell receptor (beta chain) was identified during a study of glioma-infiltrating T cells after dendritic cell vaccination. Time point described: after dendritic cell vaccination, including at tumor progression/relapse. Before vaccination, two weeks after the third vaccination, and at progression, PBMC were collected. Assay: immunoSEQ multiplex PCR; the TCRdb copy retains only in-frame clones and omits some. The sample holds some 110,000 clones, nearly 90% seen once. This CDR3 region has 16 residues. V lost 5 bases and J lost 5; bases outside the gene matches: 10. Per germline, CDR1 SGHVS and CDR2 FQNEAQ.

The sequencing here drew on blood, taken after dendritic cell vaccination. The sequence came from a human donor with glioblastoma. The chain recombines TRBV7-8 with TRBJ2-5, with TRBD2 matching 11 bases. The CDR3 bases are TGTGCCAGCAGCGAGTATAGCGGGGGGGCCGCGGAGACCCAGTACTTC. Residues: CASSEYSGGAAETQYF.